What follows is one T cell receptor beta chain and its context. One end of the junction varies from germline; a read error may be responsible. This CDR3 is 14 amino acids long. Germline V gives CDR1 SGDLS, CDR2 YYNGEE. This sample is drawn from a study of OX40 agonist ivuxolimab in advanced cancers. Study overall: While on treatment, patients had intravenous ivuxolimab at 0.01 to 10 mg/kg every 2 weeks.

The repertoire was sequenced with immunoSEQ multiplex PCR; TCRdb's copy has only in-frame clones and lacks some. This table has 81,000 or so clones, roughly nine tenths appearing once. Autoimmune disease history or systemic immunosuppression meant exclusion. The chain couples TRBV9 to TRBJ1-1, with 10 nucleotides matching TRBD1. The sequence came from an adult with an advanced solid tumor such as melanoma, head and neck, liver or kidney cancer. Sequenced material: CD4+ or CD8+ T cells sorted from blood, taken in a trial of the OX40 agonist ivuxolimab. CDR3 amino acids: CASSVDGTGDFLDF. The CDR3 nucleotides read TGTGCCAGCAGCGTAGACGGGACAGGGGATTTCCTTGACTTT.